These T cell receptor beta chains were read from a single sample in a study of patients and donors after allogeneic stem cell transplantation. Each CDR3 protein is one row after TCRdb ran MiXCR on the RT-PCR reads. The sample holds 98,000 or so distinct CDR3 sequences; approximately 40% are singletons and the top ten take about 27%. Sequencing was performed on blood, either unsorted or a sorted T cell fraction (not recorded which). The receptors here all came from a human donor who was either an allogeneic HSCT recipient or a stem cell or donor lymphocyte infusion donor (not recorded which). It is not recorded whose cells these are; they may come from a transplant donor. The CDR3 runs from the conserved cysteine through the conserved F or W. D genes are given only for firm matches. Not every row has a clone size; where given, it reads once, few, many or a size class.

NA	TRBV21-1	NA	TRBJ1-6	TGTGCCAGCAGCAAAACTGAGGGGGCGCACTATAATTCACCCCTCCACTTT	CASSKTEGAHYNSPLHF
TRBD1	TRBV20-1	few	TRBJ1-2	TGCAGTGCTAGGACAGGGGTGTACTATGGCTACACCTTC	CSARTGVYYGYTF
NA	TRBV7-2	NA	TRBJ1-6	TGTGCCAGCAGCTTAGTTCGGCTTAATTCACCCCTCCACTTT	CASSLVRLNSPLHF
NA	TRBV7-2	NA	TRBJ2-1	TGTGCCAGCAGGCTAGGGGGCTACAATGAGCAGTTCTTC	CASRLGGYNEQFF
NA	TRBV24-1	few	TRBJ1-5	TGTGCCACCAGTGATGCCGGGACACCGACCGGCCCCCAGCATTTT	CATSDAGTPTGPQHF
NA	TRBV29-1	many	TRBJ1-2	TGCAGCGTTGACCCCCAGCTTAGGCATGGCTACACCTTC	CSVDPQLRHGYTF
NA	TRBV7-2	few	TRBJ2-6	TGTGCCAGCAGCTTAGGGGGGGCCAACGTCCTGACTTTC	CASSLGGANVLTF
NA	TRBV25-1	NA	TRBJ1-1	TGTGCCAGCATGGGCCAGCTAAACGCTGAAGCTTTCTTT	CASMGQLNAEAFF
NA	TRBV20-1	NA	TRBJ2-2	TGCAGTGCGAACAGGGATACCGGGGAGCTGTTTTTT	CSANRDTGELFF
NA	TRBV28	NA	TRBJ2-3	TGTGCCAGCAGTTCTTCTGCGGGGACGCGCGATACGCAGTATTTT	CASSSSAGTRDTQYF
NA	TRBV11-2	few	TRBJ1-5	TGTGCCAGCAGCTTATCTCGGGATCAGCCCCAGCATTTT	CASSLSRDQPQHF
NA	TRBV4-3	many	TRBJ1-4	TGCGCCAGCAGCCGGAATGCGGGAGAAGGCGGTGAAAAACTGTTTTTT	CASSRNAGEGGEKLFF
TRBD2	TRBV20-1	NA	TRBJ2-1	TGCAGTGCTACCCCGGGACTAGCGGGCGATGAGCAGTTCTTC	CSATPGLAGDEQFF
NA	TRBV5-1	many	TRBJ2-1	TGCGCCAGCAGCAAGGACTTGAGTCATGAGCAGTTCTTC	CASSKDLSHEQFF
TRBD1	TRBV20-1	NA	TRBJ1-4	TGCAGTGCTAGGCCGGGACAGAGTCCGGATAATGAAAAACTGTTTTTT	CSARPGQSPDNEKLFF
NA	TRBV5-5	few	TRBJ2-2	TGTGCCAGCAGCTTGATGGTGAACACCGGGGAGCTGTTTTTT	CASSLMVNTGELFF
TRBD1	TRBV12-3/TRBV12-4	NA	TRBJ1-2	TGTGCCAGCAGGGAACAGGGGCCCTACTATGGCTACACCTTC	CASREQGPYYGYTF
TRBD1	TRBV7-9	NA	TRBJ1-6	TGTGCCAGCAGCTCGGGACAGGGAAACTCACCCCTCCACTTT	CASSSGQGNSPLHF
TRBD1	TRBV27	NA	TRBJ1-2	TGTGCCAGCAGATCCGGGACAGGGGATTTTGGCTACACCTTC	CASRSGTGDFGYTF
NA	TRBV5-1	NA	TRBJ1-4	TGCGCCAGCAGCAAAGACTCGGGAACGACAACTAATGAAAAACTGTTTTTT	CASSKDSGTTTNEKLFF
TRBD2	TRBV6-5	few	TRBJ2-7	TGTGCCAGCAGTCCCCGAGGGGCTAGCGGATACGAGCAGTACTTC	CASSPRGASGYEQYF
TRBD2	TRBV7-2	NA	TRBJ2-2	TGTGCCAGCAGCCCTCAGACTAGCGGGAGGGCGGGGGAGCTGTTTTTT	CASSPQTSGRAGELFF
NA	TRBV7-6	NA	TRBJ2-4	TGTGCCAGCAGCACTCCCCCCAAAAACATTCAGTACTTC	CASSTPPKNIQYF
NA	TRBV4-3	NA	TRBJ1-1	TGCGCCAGCAGCGAAGTCTTTGGTTTGGGCGGCCGCACTGAAGCTTTCTTT	CASSEVFGLGGRTEAFF
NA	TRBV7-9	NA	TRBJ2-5	TGTGCCAGCAGCTTAGACAGCTTCCAAGAGACCCAGTACTTC	CASSLDSFQETQYF
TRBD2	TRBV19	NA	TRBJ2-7	TGTGCCAGTAGTACCTACCGGGGGACTAGCGGGAGGGCCTACGAGCAGTACTTC	CASSTYRGTSGRAYEQYF
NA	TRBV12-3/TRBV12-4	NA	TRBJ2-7	TGTGCCAGCAGTTTGGGCAGGGCTCGAGAGCAGTACTTC	CASSLGRAREQYF
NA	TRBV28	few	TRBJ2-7	TGTGCCAGCAGCCCTTGGGATCCTCGACACGAGCAGTACTTC	CASSPWDPRHEQYF
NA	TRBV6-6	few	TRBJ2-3	TGTGCCAGCAGCACTTTGGGTACGCAGTATTTT	CASSTLGTQYF
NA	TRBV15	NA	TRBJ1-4	TGTGCCACCAGCAGAGATCCTTACTCACTTAAAGAAAAACTGTTTTTT	CATSRDPYSLKEKLFF
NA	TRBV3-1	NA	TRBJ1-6	TGTGCCAGCAGCCAAGATGTACCGAATACACCCCTCCACTTT	CASSQDVPNTPLHF
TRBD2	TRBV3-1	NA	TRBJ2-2	TGTGCCAGCAGCCAAGGGTGGACTAGCGGGAACACCGGGGAGCTGTTTTTT	CASSQGWTSGNTGELFF
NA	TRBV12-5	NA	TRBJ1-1	TGTGCTAGTGGAAGGTCGTGGACGGCGAACACTGAAGCTTTCTTT	CASGRSWTANTEAFF
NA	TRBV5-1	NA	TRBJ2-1	TGCGCCAGCACCTCCCTTTCCCGGGAGCGCAATGAGCAGTTCTTC	CASTSLSRERNEQFF
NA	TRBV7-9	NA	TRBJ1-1	TGTGCCAGCAGCCCTAAGGGACGGAACACTGAAGCTTTCTTT	CASSPKGRNTEAFF
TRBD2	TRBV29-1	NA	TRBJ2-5	TGCAGCGTTGACCCTGGACTAGCGGAAGAGACCCAGTACTTC	CSVDPGLAEETQYF
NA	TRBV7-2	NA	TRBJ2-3	TGTGCCAGCAGCGTAGCCGGGGGAGCGATGAGGACAGATACGCAGTATTTT	CASSVAGGAMRTDTQYF
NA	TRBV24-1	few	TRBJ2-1	TGTGCCACCGGGCCGCGCGGAACAGGGATGGATGAGCAGTTCTTC	CATGPRGTGMDEQFF
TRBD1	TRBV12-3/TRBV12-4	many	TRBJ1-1	TGTGCCAGCAGTTTAAAGGGGGGACAGGGTGAAGCTTTCTTT	CASSLKGGQGEAFF
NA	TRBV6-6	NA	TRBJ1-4	TGTGCCGGACGGGACGGTAATGAAAAACTGTTTTTT	CAGRDGNEKLFF
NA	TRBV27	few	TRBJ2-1	TGTGCCAGCGGCCCACTAGCAGGGAATGAGCAGTTCTTC	CASGPLAGNEQFF
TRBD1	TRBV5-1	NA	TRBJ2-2	TGCGCCAGCAGCTCGACAGGGCCTACCGGGGAGCTGTTTTTT	CASSSTGPTGELFF
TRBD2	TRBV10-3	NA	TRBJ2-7	TGTGCCATCAGTGCGGGACTAGCGAGGCAGTACTTC	CAISAGLARQYF
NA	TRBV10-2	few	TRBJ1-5	TGCGCCAGTACGAACTGGGGCAATCAGCCCCAGCATTTT	CASTNWGNQPQHF